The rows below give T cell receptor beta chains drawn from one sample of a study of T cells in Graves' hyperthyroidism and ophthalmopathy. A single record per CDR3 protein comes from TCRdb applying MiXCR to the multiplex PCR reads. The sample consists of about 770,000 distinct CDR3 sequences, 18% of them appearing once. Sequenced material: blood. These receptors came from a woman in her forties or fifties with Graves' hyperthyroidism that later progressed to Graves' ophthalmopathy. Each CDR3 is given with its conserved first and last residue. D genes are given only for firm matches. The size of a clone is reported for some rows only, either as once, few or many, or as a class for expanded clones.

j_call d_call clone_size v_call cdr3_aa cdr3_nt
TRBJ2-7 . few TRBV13 CASSFTGRSYGQYF TGTGCCAGCAGCTTTACAGGGAGATCCTACGGGCAGTACTTC
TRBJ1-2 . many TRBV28 CASTHGENYGYTF TGTGCCAGTACCCACGGGGAGAACTATGGCTACACCTTC
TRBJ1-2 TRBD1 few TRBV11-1 CASSFSGQGRISLSGYTF TGTGCCAGCAGCTTTTCCGGACAGGGGAGGATCTCCCTATCGGGCTACACCTTC
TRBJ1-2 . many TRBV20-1 CSARDDTTASNYGYTF TGCAGTGCTAGAGATGATACGACAGCCTCCAACTATGGCTACACCTTC
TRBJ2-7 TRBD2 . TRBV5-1 CASSLAGGAGEQYF TGCGCCAGCAGCTTGGCCGGGGGGGCGGGAGAGCAGTACTTC
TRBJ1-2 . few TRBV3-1 CASSRDGPCTF TGTGCCAGCAGCAGAGACGGCCCCTGCACCTTC
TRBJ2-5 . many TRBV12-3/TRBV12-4 CASSLYSRETQYF TGTGCCAGCAGTTTATACAGTAGGGAGACCCAGTACTTC
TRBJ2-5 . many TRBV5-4 CASRPGAQETQYF TGTGCCAGCAGACCAGGGGCGCAAGAGACCCAGTACTTC
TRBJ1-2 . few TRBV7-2 CASTALGGPNYGYTF TGTGCCAGCACCGCGTTGGGGGGACCTAACTATGGCTACACCTTC
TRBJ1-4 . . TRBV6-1 CASSRTGMETNEKLFF TGTGCCAGCAGTCGCACGGGGATGGAAACTAATGAAAAACTGTTTTTT
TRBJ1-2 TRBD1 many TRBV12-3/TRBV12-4 CASSSGQGYGYTF TGTGCCAGCAGTTCCGGACAGGGATATGGCTACACCTTC
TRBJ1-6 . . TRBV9 CASSVAGDVYSPLHF TGTGCCAGCAGCGTAGCAGGGGACGTTTATTCACCCCTCCACTTT
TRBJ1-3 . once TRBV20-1 CSARDPIQWGGNTIYF TGCAGTGCTAGAGATCCTATCCAGTGGGGTGGAAACACCATATATTTT
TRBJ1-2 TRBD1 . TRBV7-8 CASRDGTGEGYTF TGTGCCAGCAGAGACGGAACAGGGGAAGGCTACACCTTC
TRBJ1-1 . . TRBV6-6 CASSYSKWGAPKNTEAFF TGTGCCAGCAGTTACTCGAAATGGGGCGCGCCCAAGAACACTGAAGCTTTCTTT
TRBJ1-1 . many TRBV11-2 CASTPGGGVNTEAFF TGTGCCAGCACCCCGGGAGGGGGGGTGAACACTGAAGCTTTCTTT
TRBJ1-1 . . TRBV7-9 CASSWTSSEAFF TGTGCCAGCAGCTGGACATCCTCTGAAGCTTTCTTT
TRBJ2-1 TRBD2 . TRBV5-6 CASRGRGGNEQFF TGTGCCAGCAGGGGCCGGGGGGGCAATGAGCAGTTCTTC
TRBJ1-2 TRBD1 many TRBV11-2 CASSSSGTGSPYDGYTF TGTGCCAGCAGCTCTTCCGGGACAGGGTCTCCCTATGATGGCTACACCTTC
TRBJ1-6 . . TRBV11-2 CASSSDTSSYNSPLHF TGTGCCAGCAGTTCCGACACGAGCTCCTATAATTCACCCCTCCACTTT